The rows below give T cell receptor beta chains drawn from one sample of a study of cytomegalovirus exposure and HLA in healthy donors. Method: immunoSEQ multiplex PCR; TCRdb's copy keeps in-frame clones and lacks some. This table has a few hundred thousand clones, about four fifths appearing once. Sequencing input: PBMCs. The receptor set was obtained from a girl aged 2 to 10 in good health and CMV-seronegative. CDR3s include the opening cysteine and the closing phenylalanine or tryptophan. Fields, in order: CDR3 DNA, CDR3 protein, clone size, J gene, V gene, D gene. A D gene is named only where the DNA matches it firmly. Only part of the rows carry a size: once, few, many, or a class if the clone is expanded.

cdr3_nt: TGTGCCAGCAGTTTGGCGGATCAGCCCCAGCATTTT
cdr3_aa: CASSLADQPQHF
clone_size: .
j_call: TRBJ1-5
v_call: TRBV28
d_call: .

cdr3_nt: TGTGCCAGCAGCCCCCCGCGGGGGGGCGTGGGGGAGCAGTACTTC
cdr3_aa: CASSPPRGGVGEQYF
clone_size: .
j_call: TRBJ2-7
v_call: TRBV28
d_call: TRBD2

cdr3_nt: TGTGCCACCAGCACAGGGCGCGCTATAGGCTACACCTTC
cdr3_aa: CATSTGRAIGYTF
clone_size: .
j_call: TRBJ1-2
v_call: TRBV15
d_call: .

cdr3_nt: TGTGCCAGCAGTTACTCTCGGGGAATAATGACCTACGAGCAGTACTTC
cdr3_aa: CASSYSRGIMTYEQYF
clone_size: .
j_call: TRBJ2-7
v_call: TRBV6-5
d_call: .

cdr3_nt: TGTGCCAGCAGCCCCCCCAGGGGGCAGAACACCGGGGAGCTGTTTTTT
cdr3_aa: CASSPPRGQNTGELFF
clone_size: .
j_call: TRBJ2-2
v_call: TRBV7-9
d_call: TRBD1

cdr3_nt: TGTGCCAGCAGTCCAACTGGGGCCAATCAGCCCCAGCATTTT
cdr3_aa: CASSPTGANQPQHF
clone_size: .
j_call: TRBJ1-5
v_call: TRBV7-9
d_call: .

cdr3_nt: TGCAGTGCTAGCCCCCGGGGTGAAGCTTTCTTT
cdr3_aa: CSASPRGEAFF
clone_size: .
j_call: TRBJ1-1
v_call: TRBV20-1
d_call: .

cdr3_nt: TGTGCCAGTAGCCGGGACAGAGGCTATGGCTACACCTTC
cdr3_aa: CASSRDRGYGYTF
clone_size: .
j_call: TRBJ1-2
v_call: TRBV6-5
d_call: TRBD1

cdr3_nt: TGCGCCAGCAGCCCCAGGGGCCCTAACTATGGCTACACCTTC
cdr3_aa: CASSPRGPNYGYTF
clone_size: .
j_call: TRBJ1-2
v_call: TRBV5-1
d_call: .

cdr3_nt: TGTGCCAGCAGCCAAGAAGGTCAGGGGGCCTACGAGCAGTACTTC
cdr3_aa: CASSQEGQGAYEQYF
clone_size: .
j_call: TRBJ2-7
v_call: TRBV4-2
d_call: TRBD1

cdr3_nt: TGTGCCAGTAGCAGGACAGGGATAGTAGGCGAGCAGTACTTC
cdr3_aa: CASSRTGIVGEQYF
clone_size: .
j_call: TRBJ2-7
v_call: TRBV19
d_call: TRBD1

cdr3_nt: TGTGCCAGCAGCTTAAGGGGGCCGGAGGGCTACACCTTC
cdr3_aa: CASSLRGPEGYTF
clone_size: .
j_call: TRBJ1-2
v_call: TRBV7-9
d_call: TRBD1

cdr3_nt: TGTGCCAGCAGCCTATCCGTCGGGACAGCCCCCTACGAGCAGTACTTC
cdr3_aa: CASSLSVGTAPYEQYF
clone_size: .
j_call: TRBJ2-7
v_call: TRBV7-8
d_call: TRBD1

cdr3_nt: TGCAGCGTCGGGACACGCATGAACACTGAAGCTTTCTTT
cdr3_aa: CSVGTRMNTEAFF
clone_size: .
j_call: TRBJ1-1
v_call: TRBV29-1
d_call: .

cdr3_nt: TGTGCCAGCAGTTACCGGGACAGGCCAAACAATGAGCAGTTCTTC
cdr3_aa: CASSYRDRPNNEQFF
clone_size: .
j_call: TRBJ2-1
v_call: TRBV6-5
d_call: TRBD1

cdr3_nt: TGTGCCAGCAGCCGACTAAAACAGGGGGCATATGGCTACACCTTC
cdr3_aa: CASSRLKQGAYGYTF
clone_size: .
j_call: TRBJ1-2
v_call: TRBV11-2
d_call: TRBD1

cdr3_nt: TGTGCCAGCATTGGCACTAGCAGTTCCTACGAGCAGTACTTC
cdr3_aa: CASIGTSSSYEQYF
clone_size: .
j_call: TRBJ2-7
v_call: TRBV25-1
d_call: .

cdr3_nt: TGTGCCAGCAGTGAGAACCTAGCATACGACACAGATACGCAGTATTTT
cdr3_aa: CASSENLAYDTDTQYF
clone_size: once
j_call: TRBJ2-3
v_call: TRBV6-4
d_call: .

cdr3_nt: TGTGCCAGCCTTATTGGGGACATAACCTACGAGCAGTACTTC
cdr3_aa: CASLIGDITYEQYF
clone_size: .
j_call: TRBJ2-7
v_call: TRBV7-7
d_call: .

cdr3_nt: TGTGCCAGCAGCTTCAGGGCAGAGACCCAGTACTTC
cdr3_aa: CASSFRAETQYF
clone_size: .
j_call: TRBJ2-5
v_call: TRBV7-9
d_call: .

cdr3_nt: TGTGCCAGCAGCACCGGTTCGGGGGTAGCTTTCTTT
cdr3_aa: CASSTGSGVAFF
clone_size: .
j_call: TRBJ1-1
v_call: TRBV7-4
d_call: .

cdr3_nt: .
cdr3_aa: CASSKWAIGNTIYF
clone_size: .
j_call: TRBJ1-3
v_call: TRBV21-1
d_call: .

cdr3_nt: TGTGCCAGCAGTTACTCTTCCTCTAGCGAGCAGTTCTTC
cdr3_aa: CASSYSSSSEQFF
clone_size: .
j_call: TRBJ2-1
v_call: TRBV6-5
d_call: .

cdr3_nt: TGTGCCAGCAGTTACGGCAAGTACACAGATACGCAGTATTTT
cdr3_aa: CASSYGKYTDTQYF
clone_size: once
j_call: TRBJ2-3
v_call: TRBV6-5
d_call: .

cdr3_nt: TGTGCCAGCAGCCATACGGGCCGGGATGGTGAGCAGTTCTTC
cdr3_aa: CASSHTGRDGEQFF
clone_size: .
j_call: TRBJ2-1
v_call: TRBV5-4
d_call: .

cdr3_nt: TGTGCCAGCAGCTTAATAGGGTCCAACCGGGGGACTGAAGCTTTCTTT
cdr3_aa: CASSLIGSNRGTEAFF
clone_size: .
j_call: TRBJ1-1
v_call: TRBV11-2
d_call: .

cdr3_nt: TGTGCCAGCAGTTTCCGACTAGCAGGCACAGATACGCAGTATTTT
cdr3_aa: CASSFRLAGTDTQYF
clone_size: .
j_call: TRBJ2-3
v_call: TRBV6-6
d_call: TRBD2

cdr3_nt: TGTGCCTGGAGTCTTCTCCCAACTGGACAGGACTACAATCAGCCCCAGCATTTT
cdr3_aa: CAWSLLPTGQDYNQPQHF
clone_size: .
j_call: TRBJ1-5
v_call: TRBV30
d_call: TRBD1

cdr3_nt: TGTGCCAGCAGACGCGGTGGGTACTACGAGCAGTACTTC
cdr3_aa: CASRRGGYYEQYF
clone_size: .
j_call: TRBJ2-7
v_call: TRBV28
d_call: .

cdr3_nt: TGTGCCAGCAGCTTTACAGGGGGCCCGGACGAGCAGTACTTC
cdr3_aa: CASSFTGGPDEQYF
clone_size: .
j_call: TRBJ2-7
v_call: TRBV11-2
d_call: TRBD1

cdr3_nt: TGTGCCAGCTCACCAGTGGTCCTTACGGGCAATCAGCCCCAGCATTTT
cdr3_aa: CASSPVVLTGNQPQHF
clone_size: .
j_call: TRBJ1-5
v_call: TRBV18
d_call: .

cdr3_nt: TGTGCCAGCAGCGGACCAGGACAGGGTCGGGAATATAGCAATCAGCCCCAGCATTTT
cdr3_aa: CASSGPGQGREYSNQPQHF
clone_size: .
j_call: TRBJ1-5
v_call: TRBV21-1
d_call: .

cdr3_nt: TGTGCCAGCGGCCCGCGGGGGGCCCGCAATGAGCAGTTCTTC
cdr3_aa: CASGPRGARNEQFF
clone_size: few
j_call: TRBJ2-1
v_call: TRBV6-1
d_call: TRBD2

cdr3_nt: TGTGCCAGTAGTATAGACCGGGATAACCACGTCTTCGGGAAGAACACTGAAGCCTTCTTT
cdr3_aa: CASSIDRDNHVFGKNTEAFF
clone_size: .
j_call: TRBJ1-1
v_call: TRBV19
d_call: .

cdr3_nt: TGTGCCAGCAGTGAACCCCAGGGTCAATCAACTAATGAAAAACTGTTTTTT
cdr3_aa: CASSEPQGQSTNEKLFF
clone_size: .
j_call: TRBJ1-4
v_call: TRBV25-1
d_call: .

cdr3_nt: TGCAGCGCCCGGACAGGGGTTGTGCACACTGAAGCTTTCTTT
cdr3_aa: CSARTGVVHTEAFF
clone_size: .
j_call: TRBJ1-1
v_call: TRBV29-1
d_call: TRBD1

cdr3_nt: TGTGCCAGCAGTCTCGCGGGAGGGCTCAATGAGCAGTTCTTC
cdr3_aa: CASSLAGGLNEQFF
clone_size: .
j_call: TRBJ2-1
v_call: TRBV2
d_call: TRBD2

cdr3_nt: TGTGCCAGCAGCTCCCTAGCGGGGGCCCCCACAGATACGCAGTATTTT
cdr3_aa: CASSSLAGAPTDTQYF
clone_size: .
j_call: TRBJ2-3
v_call: TRBV7-2
d_call: TRBD2

cdr3_nt: TGTGCCAGCAAGAGAACTACAGGGGGCACTGAAGCTTTCTTT
cdr3_aa: CASKRTTGGTEAFF
clone_size: .
j_call: TRBJ1-1
v_call: TRBV6-5
d_call: TRBD1

cdr3_nt: TGTGCCAGCAGTGAATATAGGGGAACTAATGAAAAACTGTTTTTT
cdr3_aa: CASSEYRGTNEKLFF
clone_size: .
j_call: TRBJ1-4
v_call: TRBV25-1
d_call: .

cdr3_nt: TGCGCCAGCACCCTTGGGACGTCAAACAGGGGGCATGGCTACACCTTC
cdr3_aa: CASTLGTSNRGHGYTF
clone_size: .
j_call: TRBJ1-2
v_call: TRBV5-1
d_call: TRBD1

cdr3_nt: TGTGCCAGCAGCTCACAGGGGGAGGTCAATGAGCAGTTCTTC
cdr3_aa: CASSSQGEVNEQFF
clone_size: .
j_call: TRBJ2-1
v_call: TRBV11-3
d_call: TRBD1

cdr3_nt: TGTGCCAGCAGTGCACGCGCGGGAGGGAACACAGATACGCAGTATTTT
cdr3_aa: CASSARAGGNTDTQYF
clone_size: once
j_call: TRBJ2-3
v_call: TRBV2
d_call: TRBD2

cdr3_nt: TGTGCCAGCAGCCAGCAGGGGATGGGATACACAGATACGCAGTATTTT
cdr3_aa: CASSQQGMGYTDTQYF
clone_size: .
j_call: TRBJ2-3
v_call: TRBV4-2
d_call: .

cdr3_nt: TGCAGCGTTGATGGGATAGCGGGAGAGGGAATTTACGAGCAGTACTTC
cdr3_aa: CSVDGIAGEGIYEQYF
clone_size: once
j_call: TRBJ2-7
v_call: TRBV29-1
d_call: TRBD2